This T cell receptor (beta chain) was documented in a study of shared clonotypes between healthy human individuals. Overall study findings and caveats: The donor pool, a small one, limited the genetic and exposure-history diversity represented. Generation probabilities were higher for clonotypes shared across all four sorted-subset donors than for unshared ones.

The V gene end was trimmed by 1 base and the J gene end by 0 bases; junction bases not matched to a gene: 11. The CDR3 consists of 18 residues. Germline lookup yields CDR1 SGDLS and CDR2 YYNGEE. On this clone: The target antigen is unknown.

Template for every sorted-subset replicate PCR totaled approximately 0.2 ug DNA, roughly 30,000 T cell genomes. Libraries were prepared by immunoSEQ multiplex PCR; TCRdb keeps only in-frame clonotypes and omits some of them. The sample gives millions of clones, approximately 94% of which show up once; over 0.12% is in the top ten. This clonotype originated in a man between 18 and 35 years old in good health. Specimen: naive CD4+ T cells sorted from blood. Regarding subset: CD45RA+ positively selected. V is TRBV9 and J is TRBJ2-5, with 8 bases that match TRBD2. The CDR3 DNA is TGTGCCAGCAGCGTATCAGGTCGGGGTAGCGGGAACCAAGAGACCCAGTACTTC. Its translation: CASSVSGRGSGNQETQYF.